A single sample gave rise to the 16 T cell receptor beta chains below, sequenced in a study of blood T cell repertoires in COVID-19. Data came from immunoSEQ multiplex PCR; TCRdb stores just in-frame clones and leaves some out. The data hold some 400,000 clones, with approximately 86% observed a single time. The sequencing input was peripheral blood. Source of these receptors: a human donor in a cohort sampled during active COVID-19.

The gene calls are TRBV28 and TRBJ1-3; D possibly corresponds to TRBD1 (6 bases). This CDR3 contains 14 residues. Looked up from germline, CDR1 is MDHEN and CDR2 is SYDVKM. V was cut by 6 bases and J by 4 bases, with 13 bases left in between. The CDR3 nucleotides are TGTGCCAGCAGAACAGGGTACTCAGGAAACACCATATATTTT. Protein: CASRTGYSGNTIYF.

The V call is TRBV5-1, the J call TRBJ2-2, with D uncertain. Trimming removed 0 bases from V and 0 bases from J, with 9 bases in between. The V gene's germline CDR1 is SGHRS and CDR2 YFSETQ. CDR3 length: 16 residues. The CDR3 loop reads CASSLVTRANTGELFF. Written as DNA, the CDR3 is TGCGCCAGCAGCTTGGTGACACGAGCGAACACCGGGGAGCTGTTTTTT.

The J gene is TRBJ2-1, the V gene TRBV7-2; a weak D match, TRBD2 (5 bases). The germline V gene encodes CDR1 SGHTA and CDR2 FQGNSA. V was clipped by 3 bases and J by 10 bases, with 13 bases between them. The CDR3 is 13 amino acids. The CDR3 loop reads CASSLAGVAEQFF. The CDR3 bases are TGTGCCAGCAGCTTGGCCGGAGTAGCGGAGCAGTTCTTC.

The rearrangement links TRBV3-1 (or the pseudogene TRBV3-2) to TRBJ1-5; 7 nucleotides agree with TRBD1. The CDR3 length is 15 residues. J was trimmed by 3 bases and V by 4 bases; bases with no gene match: 6. CDR1 and CDR2 (germline): LGHDT, YNNKEL (reference sequence). The CDR3 loop reads CASSPGTVNNQPQHF. The DNA for the CDR3 is TGTGCCAGCAGCCCGGGGACAGTCAACAATCAGCCCCAGCATTTT.

This chain connects TRBV10-1 to TRBJ2-3; D possibly corresponds to TRBD2 (5 bases). The CDR3 has 14 amino acids. V lost 3 bases and J 3 bases, leaving 10 bases between the germline ends. Per germline, CDR1 WNHNN and CDR2 SYGVQD (reference sequence). The CDR3 coding sequence is TGCGCCAGCAGTGATGGGGAGTTGACAGATACGCAGTATTTT. Protein sequence: CASSDGELTDTQYF.

A single count supports this clone. The J gene is TRBJ2-7, the V gene TRBV4-1, with a weak D call TRBD2 (6 bases). Trimming left V 2 bases short and J 0 bases short, with 20 bases between. This CDR3 has 18 residues. In germline, CDR1 is MGHRA, CDR2 YSYEKL. For the CDR3, the DNA is TGCGCCAGCAGCCAATTTTCTGGGGAGGCGAGGAGCTCCTACGAGCAGTACTTC. Translation gives CASSQFSGEARSSYEQYF.

The chain has TRBV10-3 and TRBJ2-7; a possible D gene is TRBD1 (6 bases). The CDR3 is 18 amino acids. Deletions cut 0 bases from V and 3 bases from J, with 21 bases between. Germline V gene data show CDR1 as ENHRY and CDR2 as SYGVKD. CDR3 DNA: TGTGCCATCAGTGAGTCAAGGCGACAGGCACCCTTTTACTACGAGCAGTACTTC. Translated, it gives CAISESRRQAPFYYEQYF.

V gene TRBV11-2 combines with J gene TRBJ2-1, with D perhaps TRBD2 (6 bases). The V and J ends lost 3 bases and 8 bases respectively, with 20 bases between them. The CDR3 sequence is 16 residues long. Germline assignment: CDR1 SGHAT and CDR2 FQNNGV. CDR3 coding DNA: TGTGCCAGCAGCTTGGGAGGCAGAGGGTTTACGGATGAGCAGTTCTTC. As protein: CASSLGGRGFTDEQFF.

This clone has more than one count but fewer than ten. This rearrangement joins TRBV6-5 to TRBJ2-7; a possible D gene is TRBD2 (7 bases). CDR1 and CDR2 from the germline V gene are MNHEY and SVGAGI. V shed 2 bases and J shed 2 bases, with 13 bases lying between them. The CDR3 totals 15 residues. The DNA for the CDR3 is TGTGCCAGCAGTTACAGAGGGGGGGGTCCCTACGAGCAGTACTTC. Protein product: CASSYRGGGPYEQYF.

The V gene is TRBV5-1, the J gene TRBJ2-1; D is perhaps TRBD1 (7 bases). The germline V gene encodes CDR1 SGHRS and CDR2 YFSETQ. Trimming took 2 bases from V and 15 from J, leaving 27 bases between them. The CDR3 has 16 amino acids. The CDR3: CASSLGGTARWDLPFF. DNA for the CDR3: TGCGCCAGCAGCTTAGGGGGGACAGCGCGTTGGGACCTGCCGTTCTTC.

The chain carries TRBV5-1 and TRBJ2-7; 8 bases are shared with TRBD2. V was clipped by 0 bases and J by 3 bases; unmatched bases: 8. CDR3 length: 16 residues. From germline, CDR1 is SGHRS and CDR2 YFSETQ. The CDR3, as DNA: TGCGCCAGCAGCTTGGCCGGGGGGGACCCCGACTACGAGCAGTACTTC. Its protein product is CASSLAGGDPDYEQYF.

The chain combines TRBV5-1 with TRBJ1-6; TRBD1 matches 9 bases. V gave up 4 bases and J gave up 0 bases; unmatched junction bases: 11. The germline V gene has CDR1 SGHRS and CDR2 YFSETQ. The CDR3 length is 19 residues. The DNA for the CDR3 is TGCGCCAGCAGCGGACAGGGGATTGAATCGAACTCCTATAATTCACCCCTCCACTTT. Its protein product is CASSGQGIESNSYNSPLHF.

J is TRBJ2-1 and V is TRBV29-1; possible D gene TRBD2, 5 bases. The length of the CDR3 is 13 residues. The germline V and J ends were trimmed by 5 bases and 7 bases, with 15 bases remaining between them. The germline CDR1 and CDR2 sequences are SQVTM and ANQGSEA. The CDR3 here is CSVSRGSLNEQFF. The CDR3 DNA follows: TGCAGCGTTTCCAGAGGGAGCCTGAATGAGCAGTTCTTC.

This clone was detected only a few times. The rearrangement uses TRBV5-6 and TRBJ2-5; no firm D call. CDR3 size: 12 residues. Trimming took 0 bases from V and 2 from J, leaving 2 bases between them. CDR1 is SGHDT, CDR2 YYEEEE, per germline. CDR3 amino acids: CASSLAQETQYF. In nucleotides, the CDR3 is TGTGCCAGCAGCTTGGCTCAAGAGACCCAGTACTTC.

This clone was found once. This chain uses TRBV5-4 with TRBJ2-3, with TRBD1 as a possible D gene (5 bases). This CDR3 is built from 14 residues. Germline V lookup: CDR1 SGHNT, CDR2 YYREEE (reference sequence). The V and J ends lost 2 bases and 3 bases respectively, with 10 bases between them. Here the CDR3 reads CASSLGRATDTQYF. In DNA form, the CDR3 reads TGTGCCAGCAGCTTAGGCAGGGCTACAGATACGCAGTATTTT.

As concerns this clone: One end of the junction fails to match germline, which may point to a read error. CDR3 sequence: CASSLQNPGLHYF. Written as DNA, the CDR3 is TGTGCCAGTAGCCTCCAAAACCCGGGACTGCACTATTTT. This sequence joins TRBV19 and TRBJ1-4, with D perhaps TRBD1 (5 bases). Germline V gene lookup returns CDR1 LNHDA and CDR2 SQIVND (reference sequence). The CDR3 covers 13 residues.